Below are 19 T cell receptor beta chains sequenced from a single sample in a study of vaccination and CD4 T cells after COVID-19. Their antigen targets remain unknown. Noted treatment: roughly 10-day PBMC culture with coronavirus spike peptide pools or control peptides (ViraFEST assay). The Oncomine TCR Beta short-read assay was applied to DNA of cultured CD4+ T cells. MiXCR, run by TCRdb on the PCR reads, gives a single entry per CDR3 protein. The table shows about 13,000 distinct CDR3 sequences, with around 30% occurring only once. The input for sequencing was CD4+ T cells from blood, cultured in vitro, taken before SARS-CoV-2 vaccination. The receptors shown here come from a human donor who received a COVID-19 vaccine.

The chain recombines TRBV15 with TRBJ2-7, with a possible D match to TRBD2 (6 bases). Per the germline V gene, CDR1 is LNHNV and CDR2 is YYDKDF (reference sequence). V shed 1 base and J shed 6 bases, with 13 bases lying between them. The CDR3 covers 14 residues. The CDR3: CATSRVSTGGEQYF. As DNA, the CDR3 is TGTGCCACCAGCAGAGTATCGACCGGGGGCGAGCAGTACTTC.

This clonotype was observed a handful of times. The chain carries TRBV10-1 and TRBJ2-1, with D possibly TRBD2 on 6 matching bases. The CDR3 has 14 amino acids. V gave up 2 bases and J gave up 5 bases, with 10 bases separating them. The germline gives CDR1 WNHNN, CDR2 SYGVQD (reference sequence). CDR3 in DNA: TGCGCCAGCAGTGAGAGCGGGCCCAACAATGAGCAGTTCTTC. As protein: CASSESGPNNEQFF.

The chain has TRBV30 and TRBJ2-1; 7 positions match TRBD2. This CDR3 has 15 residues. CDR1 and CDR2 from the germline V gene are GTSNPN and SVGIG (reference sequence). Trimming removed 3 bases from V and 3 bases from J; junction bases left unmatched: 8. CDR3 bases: TGTGCCTGGAGCGCCCCCGGGACTAACTACAATGAGCAGTTCTTC. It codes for CAWSAPGTNYNEQFF.

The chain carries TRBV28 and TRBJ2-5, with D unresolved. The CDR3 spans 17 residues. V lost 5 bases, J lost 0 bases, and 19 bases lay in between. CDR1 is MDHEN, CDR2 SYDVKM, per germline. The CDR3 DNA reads TGTGCCAGCAGTCGGGTGTTCATTATTCGGGACCAAGAGACCCAGTACTTC. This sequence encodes CASSRVFIIRDQETQYF.

CDR3 coding DNA: TGTGCCAGCAGTTTTGGGGGGGAGGGCTATGGCTACACCTTC. Protein: CASSFGGEGYGYTF. The chain uses TRBV7-2 and TRBJ1-2; D perhaps matches TRBD1 (5 bases). V was cut by 6 bases and J by 4 bases, with 15 bases left in between. The CDR3 contains 14 residues. Germline loops: CDR1 SGHTA, CDR2 FQGNSA.

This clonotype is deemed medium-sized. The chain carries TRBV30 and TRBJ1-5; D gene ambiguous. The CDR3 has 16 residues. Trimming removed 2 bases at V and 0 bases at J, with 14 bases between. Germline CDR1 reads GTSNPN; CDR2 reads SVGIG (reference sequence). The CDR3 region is CAWSPQKGYSNQPQHF. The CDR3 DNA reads TGTGCCTGGAGTCCCCAGAAGGGTTATAGCAATCAGCCCCAGCATTTT.

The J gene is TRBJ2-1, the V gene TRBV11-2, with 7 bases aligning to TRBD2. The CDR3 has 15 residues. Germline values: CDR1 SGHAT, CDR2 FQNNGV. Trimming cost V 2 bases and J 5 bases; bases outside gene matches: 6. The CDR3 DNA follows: TGTGCCAGCAGCTTAACGGGCGGGGGAAACAATGAGCAGTTCTTC. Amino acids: CASSLTGGGNNEQFF.

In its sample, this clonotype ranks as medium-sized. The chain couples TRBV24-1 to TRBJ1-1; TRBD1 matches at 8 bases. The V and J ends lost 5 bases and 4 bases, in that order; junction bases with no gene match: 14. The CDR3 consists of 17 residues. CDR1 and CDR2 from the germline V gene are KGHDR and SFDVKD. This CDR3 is CATSVGPLQGARTEAFF. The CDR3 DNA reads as TGTGCCACCAGTGTCGGGCCTCTCCAGGGGGCCCGCACTGAAGCTTTCTTT.

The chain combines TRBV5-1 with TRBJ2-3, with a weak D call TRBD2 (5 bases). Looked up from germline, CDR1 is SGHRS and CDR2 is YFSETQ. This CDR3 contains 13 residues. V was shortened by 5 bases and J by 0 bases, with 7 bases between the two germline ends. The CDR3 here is CASRRGSTDTQYF. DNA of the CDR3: TGCGCCAGCAGACGGGGAAGCACAGATACGCAGTATTTT.

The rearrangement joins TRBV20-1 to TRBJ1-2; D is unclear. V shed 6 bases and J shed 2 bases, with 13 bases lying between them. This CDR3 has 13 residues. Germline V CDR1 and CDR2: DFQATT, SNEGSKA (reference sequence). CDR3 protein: CSARRADNYGYTF. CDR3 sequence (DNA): TGCAGTGCCCGACGGGCCGACAACTATGGCTACACCTTC.

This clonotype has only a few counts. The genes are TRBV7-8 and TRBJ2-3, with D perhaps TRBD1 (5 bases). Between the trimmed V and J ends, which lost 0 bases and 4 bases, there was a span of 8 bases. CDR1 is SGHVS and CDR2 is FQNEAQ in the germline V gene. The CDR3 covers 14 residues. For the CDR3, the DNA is TGTGCCAGCAGCTTAGCGGGGCAATCAGATACGCAGTATTTT. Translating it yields CASSLAGQSDTQYF. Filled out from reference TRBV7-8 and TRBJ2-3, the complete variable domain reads GAGVSQSPRYKVAKRGQDVALRCDPISGHVSLFWYQQALGQGPEFLTYFQNEAQLDKSGLPSDRFFAERPEGSVSTLKIQRTQQEDSAVYLCASSLAGQSDTQYFGPGTRLTVL.

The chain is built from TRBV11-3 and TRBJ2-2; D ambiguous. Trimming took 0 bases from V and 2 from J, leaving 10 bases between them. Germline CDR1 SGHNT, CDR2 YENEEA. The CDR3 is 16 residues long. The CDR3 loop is CASSLDRKDNTGELFF. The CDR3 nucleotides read TGTGCCAGCAGCTTAGATCGCAAAGATAACACCGGGGAGCTGTTTTTT.

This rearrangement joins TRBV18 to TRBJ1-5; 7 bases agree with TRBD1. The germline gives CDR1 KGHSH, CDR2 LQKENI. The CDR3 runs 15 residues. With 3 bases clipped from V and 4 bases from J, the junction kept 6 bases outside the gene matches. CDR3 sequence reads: CASSPYQGDNQPQHF. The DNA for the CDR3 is TGTGCCAGCTCACCGTACCAGGGGGATAATCAGCCCCAGCATTTT.

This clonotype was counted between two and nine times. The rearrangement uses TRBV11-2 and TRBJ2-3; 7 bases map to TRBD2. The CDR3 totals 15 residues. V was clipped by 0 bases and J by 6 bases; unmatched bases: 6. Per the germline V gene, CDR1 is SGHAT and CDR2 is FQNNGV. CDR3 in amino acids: CASSLDRGLYDTQYF. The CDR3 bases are TGTGCCAGCAGCTTAGATCGGGGACTATACGATACGCAGTATTTT.

The DNA for the CDR3 is TGCAGTGCTAGAGACCCAACCGGACAGGGAACTGGAAACACCATATATTTT. Translation: CSARDPTGQGTGNTIYF. The rearrangement uses TRBV20-1 and TRBJ1-3, with 8 bases aligning to TRBD1. The ends lost 0 bases at V and 2 bases at J; junction bases unmatched: 9. The CDR3 consists of 17 residues. CDR1 is DFQATT, CDR2 SNEGSKA, per germline (reference sequence).

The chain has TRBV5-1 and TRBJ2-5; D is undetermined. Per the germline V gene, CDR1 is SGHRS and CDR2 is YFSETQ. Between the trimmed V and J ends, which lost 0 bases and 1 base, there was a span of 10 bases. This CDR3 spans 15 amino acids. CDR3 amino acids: CASSLASELQETQYF. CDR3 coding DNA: TGCGCCAGCAGCTTGGCGTCAGAACTCCAAGAGACCCAGTACTTC.

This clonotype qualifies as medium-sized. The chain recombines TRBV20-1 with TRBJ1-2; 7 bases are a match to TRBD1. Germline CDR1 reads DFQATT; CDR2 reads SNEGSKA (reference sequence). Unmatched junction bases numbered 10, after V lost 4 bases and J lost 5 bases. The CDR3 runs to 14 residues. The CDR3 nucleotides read TGCAGTGCTATACGCACAGGGGCGGGGTATGGCTACACCTTC. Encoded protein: CSAIRTGAGYGYTF.

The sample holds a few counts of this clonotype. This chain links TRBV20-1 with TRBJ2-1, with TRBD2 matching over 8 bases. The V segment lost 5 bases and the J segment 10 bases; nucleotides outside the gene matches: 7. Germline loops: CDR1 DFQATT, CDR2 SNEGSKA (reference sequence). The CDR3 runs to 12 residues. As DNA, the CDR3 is TGCAGTGCTTCGGGGGGGCAACTGGAGCAGTTCTTC. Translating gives CSASGGQLEQFF.

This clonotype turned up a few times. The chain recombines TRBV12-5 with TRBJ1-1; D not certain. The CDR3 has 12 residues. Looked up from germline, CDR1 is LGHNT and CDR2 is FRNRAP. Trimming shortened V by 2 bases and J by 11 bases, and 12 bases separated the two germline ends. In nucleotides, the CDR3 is TGTGCTAGTGGTTTGAACGGGAATTGGGCTTTCTTT. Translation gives CASGLNGNWAFF.